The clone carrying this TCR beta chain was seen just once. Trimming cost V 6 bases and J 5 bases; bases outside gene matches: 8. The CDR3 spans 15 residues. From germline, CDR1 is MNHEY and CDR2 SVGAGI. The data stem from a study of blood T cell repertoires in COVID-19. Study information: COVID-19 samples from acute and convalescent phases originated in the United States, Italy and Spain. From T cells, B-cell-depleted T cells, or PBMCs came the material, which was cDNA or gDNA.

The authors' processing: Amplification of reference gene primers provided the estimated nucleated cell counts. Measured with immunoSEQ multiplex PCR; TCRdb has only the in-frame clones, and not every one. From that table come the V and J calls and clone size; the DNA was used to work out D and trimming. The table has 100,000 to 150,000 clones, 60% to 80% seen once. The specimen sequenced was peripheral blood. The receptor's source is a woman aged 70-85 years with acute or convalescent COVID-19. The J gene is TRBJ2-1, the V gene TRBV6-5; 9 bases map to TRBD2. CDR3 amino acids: CASSEASGVHNEQFF. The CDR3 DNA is TGTGCCAGCAGCGAGGCTAGCGGGGTTCACAATGAGCAGTTCTTC.